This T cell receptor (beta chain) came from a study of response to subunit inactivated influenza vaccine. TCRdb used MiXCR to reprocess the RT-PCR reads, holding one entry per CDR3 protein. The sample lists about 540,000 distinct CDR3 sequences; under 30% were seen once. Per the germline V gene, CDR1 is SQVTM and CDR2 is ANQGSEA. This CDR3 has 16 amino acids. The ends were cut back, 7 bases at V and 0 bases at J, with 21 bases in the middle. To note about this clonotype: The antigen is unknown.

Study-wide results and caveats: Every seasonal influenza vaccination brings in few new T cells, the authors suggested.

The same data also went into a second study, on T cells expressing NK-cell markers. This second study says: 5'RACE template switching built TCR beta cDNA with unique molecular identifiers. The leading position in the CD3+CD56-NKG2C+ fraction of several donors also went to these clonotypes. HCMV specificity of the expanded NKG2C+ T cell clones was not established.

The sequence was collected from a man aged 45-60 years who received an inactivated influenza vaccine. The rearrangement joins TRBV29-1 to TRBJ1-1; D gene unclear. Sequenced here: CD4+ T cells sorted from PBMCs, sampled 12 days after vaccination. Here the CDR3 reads CSAYGLLTRMNTEAFF. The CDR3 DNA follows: TGCAGCGCCTATGGATTACTCACCCGAATGAACACTGAAGCTTTCTTT.